The rows below give T cell receptor beta chains drawn from one sample of a study of blood T cell repertoires in COVID-19. This table comes from immunoSEQ multiplex PCR, and its TCRdb copy is limited to in-frame clones, with some not included. Among under 250,000 clones listed, 80% to 85% were seen once. Specimen: peripheral blood. These TCRs come from a woman aged 55-69 years who had recovered from COVID-19. CDR3s include the opening cysteine and the closing phenylalanine or tryptophan. The order of the fields is V gene, J gene, D gene, clone size, CDR3 DNA, CDR3 protein. D genes are given only for firm matches. A row's size may be missing; if present it is once, few, many or a size class.

V: TRBV9; J: TRBJ1-2; D: .; size: .; DNA: TGTGCCAGCAGCGTCCTGGACAGCCCGCGGTATGGCTACACCTTC; CDR3: CASSVLDSPRYGYTF
V: TRBV6-6; J: TRBJ2-7; D: .; size: once; DNA: TGTGCCAGCAGCCCCCCAGCGACAGGAAGAAGACTCGAGCAGTACTTC; CDR3: CASSPPATGRRLEQYF
V: TRBV7-8; J: TRBJ2-5; D: TRBD2; size: .; DNA: TGTGCCAGCAGTAGCGAGCGGGGAGAGACCCAGTACTTC; CDR3: CASSSERGETQYF
V: TRBV27; J: TRBJ1-1; D: TRBD1; size: .; DNA: TGTGCCAGCAGCCGGACAGGGAGGAACACTGAAGCTTTCTTT; CDR3: CASSRTGRNTEAFF
V: TRBV27; J: TRBJ1-2; D: .; size: .; DNA: TGTGCCAGCAGGTCCCGCCGGGACATAGGGGGACACTATGGCTACACCTTC; CDR3: CASRSRRDIGGHYGYTF
V: TRBV6-6; J: TRBJ1-5; D: TRBD1; size: .; DNA: TGTGCCAGCAGTTCAGGGGGAGGCAATCAGCCCCAGCATTTT; CDR3: CASSSGGGNQPQHF
V: TRBV9; J: TRBJ2-1; D: .; size: .; DNA: TGTGCCAGCAGCGTAGGGGCCCACGTGGTCGGTGAGCAGTTCTTC; CDR3: CASSVGAHVVGEQFF
V: TRBV5-1; J: TRBJ2-3; D: TRBD2; size: .; DNA: TGCGCCAGCAGCTTGGGGCTAGCGGGGGGAACAGATACGCAGTATTTT; CDR3: CASSLGLAGGTDTQYF
V: TRBV7-8; J: TRBJ1-2; D: .; size: few; DNA: TGTGCCAGCAGCTTAGCGGTGGGGCCGATCTATGGCTACACCTTC; CDR3: CASSLAVGPIYGYTF
V: TRBV7-9; J: TRBJ1-2; D: TRBD1; size: .; DNA: TGTGCCAGCAGTCAAAATCCGGGACAGCGTGGCTACACCTTC; CDR3: CASSQNPGQRGYTF
V: TRBV29-1; J: TRBJ1-5; D: TRBD1; size: .; DNA: TGCAGCGCCAGTACAGGGGGCTACAATCAGCCCCAGCATTTT; CDR3: CSASTGGYNQPQHF
V: TRBV5-1; J: TRBJ2-7; D: .; size: .; DNA: TGCGCCAGCAGCTATCAGGGTTCCTACGAGCAGTACTTC; CDR3: CASSYQGSYEQYF
V: TRBV5-6; J: TRBJ1-5; D: .; size: few; DNA: TGTGCCAGCAGCTTGGCCAGTTACAATCAGCCCCAGCATTTT; CDR3: CASSLASYNQPQHF
V: TRBV12-3/TRBV12-4; J: TRBJ2-5; D: TRBD1; size: .; DNA: TGTGCCAGCAGGCAGGGGGCCGGACAGACCCAGTACTTC; CDR3: CASRQGAGQTQYF
V: TRBV3-1/TRBV3-2; J: TRBJ1-1; D: .; size: many; DNA: TGTGCCAGCAGCCAATCCTCAGGGGACACTGAAGCTTTCTTT; CDR3: CASSQSSGDTEAFF
V: TRBV5-1; J: TRBJ1-4; D: TRBD1; size: .; DNA: TGCGCCAGCAGCTTTGCGACGGACAGGGGAGAAAAACTGTTTTTT; CDR3: CASSFATDRGEKLFF
V: TRBV12-3/TRBV12-4; J: TRBJ1-2; D: TRBD1; size: .; DNA: TGTGCCAGCAGCCCCCAGGGGGGCGGCTACACCTTC; CDR3: CASSPQGGGYTF
V: TRBV11-2; J: TRBJ2-5; D: .; size: .; DNA: TGTGCCAGCAGCATGACAGTAGAGACCCAGTACTTC; CDR3: CASSMTVETQYF
V: TRBV2; J: TRBJ2-1; D: .; size: once; DNA: TGTGCCAGCAGGCCGGGGAGCATAGACAATGAGCAGTTCTTC; CDR3: CASRPGSIDNEQFF
V: TRBV2; J: TRBJ1-2; D: .; size: many; DNA: TGTGCCAGCAGTGTAGGGCAGGGAGGGGACTATGGCTACACCTTC; CDR3: CASSVGQGGDYGYTF
V: TRBV7-8; J: TRBJ1-3; D: .; size: .; DNA: TGTGCCAGCAGCTCCCCTGGGGGGGGCTCTGGAAACACCATATATTTT; CDR3: CASSSPGGGSGNTIYF
V: TRBV3-1/TRBV3-2; J: TRBJ1-5; D: .; size: once; DNA: TGTGCCAGCAGCTCCACGGGGTTTGGGAATCAGCCCCAGCATTTT; CDR3: CASSSTGFGNQPQHF
V: TRBV5-1; J: TRBJ2-1; D: TRBD2; size: once; DNA: TGCGCCAGCAGGTATAGCGGGGGGCTTTACAATGAGCAGTTCTTC; CDR3: CASRYSGGLYNEQFF
V: TRBV9; J: TRBJ2-3; D: TRBD2; size: .; DNA: TGTGCCAGCAGCATTAGCGGGGGAATAGATACGCAGTATTTT; CDR3: CASSISGGIDTQYF
V: TRBV18; J: TRBJ2-2; D: .; size: .; DNA: TGTGCCAGCTCACCTAGTAAGAACACCGGGGAGCTGTTTTTT; CDR3: CASSPSKNTGELFF
V: TRBV9; J: TRBJ2-7; D: .; size: once; DNA: TGTGCCAGCAGCGTAGATGGGCGGGGTGAGGAGCAGTACTTC; CDR3: CASSVDGRGEEQYF
V: TRBV7-9; J: TRBJ2-5; D: TRBD2; size: .; DNA: TGTGCCAGCAGACCTAGCGGGGGGGAGACCCAGTACTTC; CDR3: CASRPSGGETQYF
V: TRBV7-2; J: TRBJ2-3; D: TRBD2; size: .; DNA: TGTGCCAGCAGCCCGATGGGGGGGGGCACAGATACGCAGTATTTT; CDR3: CASSPMGGGTDTQYF
V: TRBV7-3; J: TRBJ1-1; D: .; size: .; DNA: TGTGCCAGCAGCATCACAGGGATGCTGAACACTGAAGCTTTCTTT; CDR3: CASSITGMLNTEAFF
V: TRBV11-1; J: TRBJ2-5; D: .; size: .; DNA: TGTGCCAGCAGCTCGACAGATAAAGAGACCCAGTACTTC; CDR3: CASSSTDKETQYF
V: TRBV6-5; J: TRBJ1-6; D: TRBD1; size: .; DNA: TGTGCCAGCAGCTTCGACAGGGGTCGATCACCCCTCCACTTT; CDR3: CASSFDRGRSPLHF
V: TRBV7-2; J: TRBJ1-5; D: .; size: .; DNA: TGTGCCAGCCAAACGTCAGGGGGCAATCAGCCCCAGCATTTT; CDR3: CASQTSGGNQPQHF
V: TRBV6-6; J: TRBJ1-5; D: .; size: .; DNA: TGTGCCAGCAGTTACAACAGGGCGCAGCCCCAGCATTTT; CDR3: CASSYNRAQPQHF
V: TRBV12-3/TRBV12-4; J: TRBJ2-3; D: .; size: .; DNA: TGTGCCAGCAGCATTAGCACAGATACGCAGTATTTT; CDR3: CASSISTDTQYF
V: TRBV14; J: TRBJ2-7; D: TRBD1; size: .; DNA: TGTGCCAGCAGCCAAGACAGGGGGAGCTCCTACGAGCAGTACTTC; CDR3: CASSQDRGSSYEQYF
V: TRBV2; J: TRBJ2-1; D: TRBD2; size: .; DNA: TGTGCCAGCAAGGCCGGCGGGGGGAGCTCCTACAATGAGCAGTTCTTC; CDR3: CASKAGGGSSYNEQFF
V: TRBV10-1; J: TRBJ1-3; D: TRBD1; size: .; DNA: TGCGCCAGCCTCGCCCCGGACAGGGGGCTGCGAGGTCTGCTTGCTGGAAACACCATATATTTT; CDR3: CASLAPDRGLRGLLAGNTIYF
V: TRBV11-2; J: TRBJ1-6; D: TRBD1; size: .; DNA: TGTGCCAGCAGCTCCTTAAACAGGGGCGGCTATTCACCCCTCCACTTT; CDR3: CASSSLNRGGYSPLHF
V: TRBV14; J: TRBJ1-2; D: TRBD1; size: .; DNA: TGTGCCAGCAGCCGGGACAGGAGTATCTATGGCTACACCTTC; CDR3: CASSRDRSIYGYTF
V: TRBV19; J: TRBJ2-3; D: .; size: .; DNA: TGTGCCAGTAGTATACTGCAGGCCACAGATACGCAGTATTTT; CDR3: CASSILQATDTQYF
V: TRBV29-1; J: TRBJ2-5; D: .; size: .; DNA: TGCAGCGTTGAAGGGCCCGACCAAGAGACCCAGTACTTC; CDR3: CSVEGPDQETQYF
V: TRBV2; J: TRBJ2-6; D: .; size: .; DNA: TGTGCCAGCAGTGAAGTTTTCATGGCGGGTGGGGCCAACGTCCTGACTTTC; CDR3: CASSEVFMAGGANVLTF
V: TRBV27; J: TRBJ2-7; D: .; size: once; DNA: TGTGCCAGCAGTTTAGGAACAGGGCCTTACGAGCAGTACTTC; CDR3: CASSLGTGPYEQYF
V: TRBV30; J: TRBJ1-5; D: .; size: few; DNA: TGTGCCTGGGGCACACCGAATCAGCCCCAGCATTTT; CDR3: CAWGTPNQPQHF
V: TRBV20-1; J: TRBJ1-1; D: TRBD1; size: .; DNA: TGCAGTGCTAGTCCCGGGACAGGCCTGACTGAAGCTTTCTTT; CDR3: CSASPGTGLTEAFF
V: TRBV18; J: TRBJ2-7; D: .; size: once; DNA: TGTGCCAGCTCACCACCGGTACAACGCGAGCAGTACTTC; CDR3: CASSPPVQREQYF
V: TRBV5-4; J: TRBJ2-3; D: TRBD2; size: once; DNA: TGTGCCAGCAGCCCTACTAGCGGGGCCACAGATACGCAGTATTTT; CDR3: CASSPTSGATDTQYF
V: TRBV13; J: TRBJ1-3; D: .; size: .; DNA: TGTGCCAGCAGTTCTCGACAGTCTGGAAACACCATATATTTT; CDR3: CASSSRQSGNTIYF
V: TRBV3-1/TRBV3-2; J: TRBJ2-5; D: TRBD2; size: .; DNA: TGTGCCAGCAGCCAGGGGGTGGTAGCGGGGAGCCAAGAGACCCAGTACTTC; CDR3: CASSQGVVAGSQETQYF
V: TRBV30; J: TRBJ1-5; D: .; size: .; DNA: TGTGCCTGGGGGCGCCCTAATCAGCCCCAGCATTTT; CDR3: CAWGRPNQPQHF
V: TRBV28; J: TRBJ1-5; D: .; size: .; DNA: TGTGCCAGCAGCGTCAATCAGCCCCAGCATTTT; CDR3: CASSVNQPQHF
V: TRBV7-9; J: TRBJ2-5; D: TRBD1; size: .; DNA: TGTGCCAGCAGCTTCACAGGGGGTAAAGAGACCCAGTACTTC; CDR3: CASSFTGGKETQYF
V: TRBV4-1; J: TRBJ2-3; D: .; size: .; DNA: TGCGCCAGCAGCCGTATTCTAGGTGGTACGCAGTATTTT; CDR3: CASSRILGGTQYF